The rows below give T cell receptor beta chains drawn from one sample of a study of blood T cell repertoires in COVID-19. Method: immunoSEQ multiplex PCR; TCRdb's copy keeps in-frame clones and lacks some. The sample carries hundreds of thousands of clones, about 89% recorded once. Material for sequencing was peripheral blood. These receptor sequences come from a woman between 45 and 65 years old with COVID-19, enrolled during active disease. Each CDR3 is given with its conserved first and last residue. D genes are given only for firm matches. Some rows have no size entry. The others give once, few or many, or a class for an expanded clone.

abundance: once
v_gene: TRBV6-5
d_gene: TRBD1
j_gene: TRBJ1-1
CDR3nt: TGTGCCAGCGTTGGGACGGACAGGGGGCTCACTGAAGCTTTCTTT
CDR3aa: CASVGTDRGLTEAFF

abundance: NA
v_gene: TRBV11-2
d_gene: NA
j_gene: TRBJ2-7
CDR3nt: TGTGCCAGCAGCTTAGGTGGCCTGACCTACGAGCAGTACTTC
CDR3aa: CASSLGGLTYEQYF

abundance: NA
v_gene: TRBV12-3/TRBV12-4
d_gene: NA
j_gene: TRBJ2-5
CDR3nt: TGTGCCAGCAGTCCCAACAGTCAAGAGACCCAGTACTTC
CDR3aa: CASSPNSQETQYF

abundance: NA
v_gene: TRBV3-1/TRBV3-2
d_gene: TRBD1
j_gene: TRBJ2-7
CDR3nt: TGTGCCAGCAGCCAATCTAATAGGGGGCGCGACGAGCAGTACTTC
CDR3aa: CASSQSNRGRDEQYF

abundance: NA
v_gene: TRBV4-2
d_gene: NA
j_gene: TRBJ2-3
CDR3nt: TGTGCCAGCAGCCCCGGGACTGCCGGCACGCAGTATTTT
CDR3aa: CASSPGTAGTQYF

abundance: NA
v_gene: TRBV12-3/TRBV12-4
d_gene: NA
j_gene: TRBJ2-1
CDR3nt: TGTGCCAGCAGTTTGGGGGGCAATGAGCAGTTCTTC
CDR3aa: CASSLGGNEQFF

abundance: NA
v_gene: TRBV25-1
d_gene: TRBD1
j_gene: TRBJ1-1
CDR3nt: TGTGCCAGCAGTGGCCGGGGGACAGTGAACACTGAAGCTTTCTTT
CDR3aa: CASSGRGTVNTEAFF

abundance: NA
v_gene: TRBV28
d_gene: TRBD2
j_gene: TRBJ2-7
CDR3nt: TGTGCCAGCGGGTCGCGACTAGCGGGGGGAGCGGCGGGGGAGCAGTACTTC
CDR3aa: CASGSRLAGGAAGEQYF

abundance: once
v_gene: TRBV30
d_gene: NA
j_gene: TRBJ1-4
CDR3nt: TGTGCCTGGACTCCCGGGCGGGGGGCCGGTGAAAAACTGTTTTTT
CDR3aa: CAWTPGRGAGEKLFF

abundance: NA
v_gene: TRBV21-1
d_gene: NA
j_gene: TRBJ1-2
CDR3nt: TGTGCCAGCAGCAAGGAAGGGGGAGGGAACTATGGCTACACCTTC
CDR3aa: CASSKEGGGNYGYTF

abundance: NA
v_gene: TRBV7-9
d_gene: NA
j_gene: TRBJ2-2
CDR3nt: TGTGCCAGCAGCTTAGCCCCAGTAACCGGGGAGCTGTTTTTT
CDR3aa: CASSLAPVTGELFF

abundance: once
v_gene: TRBV2
d_gene: NA
j_gene: TRBJ1-1
CDR3nt: TGTGCCAGCAGTGAAGAGGTGAGACTCCCCGGGAGGTTCGACACTGAAGCTTTCTTT
CDR3aa: CASSEEVRLPGRFDTEAFF

abundance: NA
v_gene: TRBV10-3
d_gene: TRBD1
j_gene: TRBJ2-7
CDR3nt: TGTGCCATCAGTGCGGGGCCGGGACAGGGGATGTACGAGCAGTACTTC
CDR3aa: CAISAGPGQGMYEQYF

abundance: NA
v_gene: TRBV30
d_gene: TRBD2
j_gene: TRBJ2-3
CDR3nt: TGTGCCTGGAGTGCGACTAGCGGGGGAGGTACGCAGTATTTT
CDR3aa: CAWSATSGGGTQYF

abundance: NA
v_gene: TRBV7-9
d_gene: TRBD2
j_gene: TRBJ2-2
CDR3nt: TGTGCCAGCAGCCCCGGGGGGGCCGGGACCGGGGAGCTGTTTTTT
CDR3aa: CASSPGGAGTGELFF

abundance: once
v_gene: TRBV5-4
d_gene: TRBD1
j_gene: TRBJ1-2
CDR3nt: TGTGCCAGCAGCTTTAGGACAGGTCTTACTAACTATGGCTACACCTTC
CDR3aa: CASSFRTGLTNYGYTF

abundance: NA
v_gene: TRBV11-2
d_gene: NA
j_gene: TRBJ1-4
CDR3nt: TGTGCCAGCAGCTTATGGGGCGGTGAAAAACTGTTTTTT
CDR3aa: CASSLWGGEKLFF

abundance: NA
v_gene: TRBV12-5
d_gene: TRBD2
j_gene: TRBJ2-1
CDR3nt: TGTGCTAGTGGTTTGGTAAAGCGGGGGGGAATCGCGGCGAGCTCCTACAATGAGCAGTTCTTC
CDR3aa: CASGLVKRGGIAASSYNEQFF

abundance: NA
v_gene: TRBV7-2
d_gene: NA
j_gene: TRBJ2-7
CDR3nt: TGTGCCAGCTCCGAGTTGGGGAGCTCCTACGAGCAGTACTTC
CDR3aa: CASSELGSSYEQYF

abundance: NA
v_gene: TRBV30
d_gene: NA
j_gene: TRBJ2-2
CDR3nt: TGTGCCTGGAGTGTATCCGGGAGTCCAGTGGGGACCGGGGAGCTGTTTTTT
CDR3aa: CAWSVSGSPVGTGELFF

abundance: NA
v_gene: TRBV5-1
d_gene: TRBD1
j_gene: TRBJ1-3
CDR3nt: TGCGCCAGCAGCTCTACAGGGGGAGGAAACACCATATATTTT
CDR3aa: CASSSTGGGNTIYF

abundance: NA
v_gene: TRBV4-1
d_gene: TRBD1
j_gene: TRBJ1-6
CDR3nt: TGCGCCAGCAGCCACCACGGACAGGGCCTAAATTCACCCCTCCACTTT
CDR3aa: CASSHHGQGLNSPLHF

abundance: NA
v_gene: TRBV3-1/TRBV3-2
d_gene: NA
j_gene: TRBJ2-7
CDR3nt: TGTGCCAGCAGCCGGAGGACCTACGAGCAGTACTTC
CDR3aa: CASSRRTYEQYF

abundance: once
v_gene: TRBV19
d_gene: TRBD2
j_gene: TRBJ2-1
CDR3nt: TGTGCCAGTAGCGAGGCGGGGGGCGGTTACAATGAGCAGTTCTTC
CDR3aa: CASSEAGGGYNEQFF

abundance: NA
v_gene: TRBV5-5
d_gene: TRBD1
j_gene: TRBJ2-7
CDR3nt: TGTGCCAGCAGCTTGAACAGGGGTTCCTACGAGCAGTACTTC
CDR3aa: CASSLNRGSYEQYF

abundance: NA
v_gene: TRBV5-6
d_gene: TRBD2
j_gene: TRBJ2-3
CDR3nt: TGTGCCAGCAGCCCCCAAGCGAGGACTAGCGAGACAGATACGCAGTATTTT
CDR3aa: CASSPQARTSETDTQYF

abundance: NA
v_gene: TRBV28
d_gene: NA
j_gene: TRBJ2-7
CDR3nt: TGTGCAACCAACGGGAACTACTACGAGCAGTACTTC
CDR3aa: CATNGNYYEQYF

abundance: NA
v_gene: TRBV9
d_gene: TRBD2
j_gene: TRBJ2-1
CDR3nt: TGTGCCAGCAGCGTAGACGCGGGGGGGCACAATGAGCAGTTCTTC
CDR3aa: CASSVDAGGHNEQFF